The present TCR beta chain was sequenced within a study of OX40 agonist ivuxolimab in advanced cancers. The overall study: Partial responses, seen in three patients, involved one hepatocellular carcinoma and two cutaneous melanomas.

Between the trimmed V and J ends, which lost 1 base and 4 bases, there was a span of 5 bases. CDR3 length: 13 amino acids. Germline CDR1 reads SEHNR; CDR2 reads FQNEAQ (reference sequence). Patients were ineligible given autoimmune disease history or systemic immunosuppression. Note on this clone: Its antigen is unidentified.

Study-wide results and limits: Doses of 0.1 to 3.0 mg/kg were accompanied by clonal expansion of CD4+ and CD8+ blood T cells by week 6. Expanded clones were, on average, more numerous among CD8+ T cells than CD4+.

The protocol was immunoSEQ multiplex PCR, while the TCRdb copy is restricted to in-frame clones and leaves out a portion. The profile shows tens of thousands of clones, about nine tenths of them singletons. The rearrangement joins TRBV7-9 to TRBJ1-5; no clear D gene. The specimen comprised CD4+ or CD8+ T cells sorted from blood, sampled in a trial of the OX40 agonist ivuxolimab. This sequence originates from an adult with an advanced solid tumor such as melanoma, head and neck, liver or kidney cancer. The CDR3 DNA reads TGTGCCAGCAGCTTAGGCACAAATCAGCCCCAGCATTTT. Protein sequence: CASSLGTNQPQHF.